Presented here are 2 T cell receptor beta chains from one specimen sequenced in a study of T cell responses to AZD1222 COVID-19 vaccine. The data were produced by immunoSEQ multiplex PCR, yet TCRdb's version contains in-frame clones alone and is incomplete. The sample contains roughly 100,000 clones, more than 70% of which appear only once. The sample in question was peripheral blood, obtained on day 0 of AZD1222 vaccination. These receptors were taken from an adult in good health.

The rearrangement links TRBV11-2 to TRBJ2-7; no firm D call. CDR3 length: 13 amino acids. Germline-derived CDR1 and CDR2 are SGHAT and FQNNGV. Trimming removed 8 bases at V and 2 bases at J, with 13 bases between. The chain's CDR3 is CASALDFTYEQYF. The CDR3 nucleotides read TGTGCCAGCGCGCTAGACTTCACCTACGAGCAGTACTTC.

The rearrangement links TRBV28 to TRBJ2-1; D unclear. The germline CDR1 and CDR2 sequences are MDHEN and SYDVKM. The V gene lost 4 bases and the J gene lost 1 base, with 11 bases spanning the gap. The CDR3 is 15 amino acids. The CDR3: CASSSTFGSYNEQFF. The CDR3 region has the DNA TGTGCCAGCAGTTCGACCTTTGGGTCCTACAATGAGCAGTTCTTC.